This record looks at one T cell receptor (beta chain) sequence and its context. No antigen is known for it. No much larger clonotype is one base removed from it; base qualities were not supplied. The library was obtained by the immunoSEQ multiplex PCR assay. Rearranged TCR beta chain sequences were amplified with the hsTCRB Kit following the manufacturer's protocol. An Illumina MiSeq was used to sequence the TCRB libraries. Per the authors' processing: The proprietary platform of the kit vendor was used for demultiplexing, trimming and gene mapping. Held by TCRdb, this immuneACCESS table contains in-frame sequences only and omits some clones. Under half of the omission traces to an unresolved V gene where checked; the cause of the rest is unknown. That table gives V, J and clone size, and the DNA gave D and trimming. The sample yields some 51,000 clones; over 60% were counted once. Clones ranked in the top ten supply 1.8% of the sample.

The time point tag for this specimen amounts to: baseline, week 1 (first vaccination visit). Sample treatment or condition, as interpreted from the label and publication: pre-vaccination baseline after standard-of-care therapy. All donors had newly diagnosed IDH1-mutant astrocytomas of WHO grade 3 or 4 that showed loss of nuclear ATRX. The samples were drawn from NOA16, a multicentre, single-arm, open-label phase I trial in Germany that tested a mutant IDH1 peptide vaccine in humans for the first time. Blood drawn at visit V03 was used as the baseline sample for immunogenicity testing. Genomic DNA for TCRB sequencing was isolated from EDTA blood with the DNeasy Blood and Tissue Kit. These data originate in a study of a mutant IDH1 vaccine in newly diagnosed glioma (dated by TCRdb to 2020 to 2023). For the study in its entirety: Of the 32 patients who were treated, about 62% were male and about 40% were female, and the mean age was about 40 years. Before enrollment, patients had received standard therapy of radiotherapy alone, temozolomide alone, or radiochemotherapy with temozolomide; most received the combination. For exploratory analyses, longitudinal TCRB deep sequencing was carried out in about 26 treated patients wherever samples were available. Peripheral blood samples were drawn at six visits, namely V03 (baseline), V05, V07, V10, V12 and V13.

Broader findings and caveats from the paper: No apparent relationship was observed between pseudoprogression and alterations in the top peripheral T cell clonotypes detected by TCRB sequencing. Availability determined which PBMC samples were chosen for TCRB deep sequencing. According to the authors, sample limitations meant that analyses of patient blood samples could not be reproduced. Vaccine-induced immune responses across multiple MHC alleles were detected in approximately 93% of patients.

V is pared back by 3 bases and J by 6 bases, with 4 bases lying between the germline termini. The CDR3 goes from the cysteine to the phenylalanine over 11 residues. Only CDR3 DNA is held: 33 bases, read in frame from base 1. The germline V gene (reference sequence) yields MNHEY for CDR1 and SMNVEV for CDR2. The rearranged chain carries TRBV27 and TRBJ2-3, with the D gene not confidently named. The clonotype originates from a woman in her thirties or forties with glioma. The material was PBMCs, obtained from a glioma patient treated with radiotherapy, temozolomide or both. At the DNA level, the sequence is TGTGCCAGCAGTTTTGGGGATACGCAGTATTTT. It is translated as CASSFGDTQYF.